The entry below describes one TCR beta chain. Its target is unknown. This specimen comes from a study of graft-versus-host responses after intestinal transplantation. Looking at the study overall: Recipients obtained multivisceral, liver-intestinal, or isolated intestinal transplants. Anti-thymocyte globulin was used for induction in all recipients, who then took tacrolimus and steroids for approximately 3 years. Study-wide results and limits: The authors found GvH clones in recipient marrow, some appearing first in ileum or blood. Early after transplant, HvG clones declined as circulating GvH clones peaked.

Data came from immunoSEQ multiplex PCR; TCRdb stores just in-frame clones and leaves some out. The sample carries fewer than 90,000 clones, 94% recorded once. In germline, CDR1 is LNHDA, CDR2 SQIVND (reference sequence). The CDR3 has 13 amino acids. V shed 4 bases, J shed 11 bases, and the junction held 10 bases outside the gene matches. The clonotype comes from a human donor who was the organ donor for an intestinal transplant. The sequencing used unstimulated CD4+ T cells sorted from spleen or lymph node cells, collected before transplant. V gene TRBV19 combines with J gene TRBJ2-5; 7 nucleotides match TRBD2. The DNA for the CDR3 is TGTGCCAGTAGTACTAGTAACCGGGGGGAGCAGTACTTC. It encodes CASSTSNRGEQYF.